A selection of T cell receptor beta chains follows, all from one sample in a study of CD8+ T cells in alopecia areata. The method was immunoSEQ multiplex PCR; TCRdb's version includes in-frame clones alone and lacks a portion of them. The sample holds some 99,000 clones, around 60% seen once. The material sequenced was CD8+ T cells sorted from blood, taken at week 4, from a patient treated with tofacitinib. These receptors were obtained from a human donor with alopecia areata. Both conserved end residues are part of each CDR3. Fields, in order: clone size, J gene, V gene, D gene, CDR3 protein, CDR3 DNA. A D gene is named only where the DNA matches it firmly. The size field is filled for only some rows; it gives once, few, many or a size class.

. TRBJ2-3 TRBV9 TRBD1 CASSDRTGTGLHTQYF TGTGCCAGCAGCGACCGTACCGGGACAGGGTTACATACGCAGTATTTT
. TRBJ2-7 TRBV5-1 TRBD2 CASSLAGGSFTYEQYF TGCGCCAGCAGCTTGGCGGGCGGGAGCTTCACGTACGAGCAGTACTTC
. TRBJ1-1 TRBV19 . CASSAGPEAFF TGTGCCAGTAGCGCAGGGCCTGAAGCTTTCTTT
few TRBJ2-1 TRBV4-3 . CASSQDPPAGKGYNEQFF TGCGCCAGCAGCCAAGATCCCCCAGCGGGTAAAGGGTACAATGAGCAGTTCTTC
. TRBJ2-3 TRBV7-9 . CASRRPEDTQYF TGTGCCAGCAGGCGTCCGGAGGATACGCAGTATTTT
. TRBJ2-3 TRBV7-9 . CASSQTQPKGTDTQYF TGTGCCAGCAGCCAAACACAACCCAAAGGGACAGATACGCAGTATTTT
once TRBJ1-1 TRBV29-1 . CSEPNWGNTEAFF TGCAGCGAACCGAACTGGGGGAACACTGAAGCTTTCTTT
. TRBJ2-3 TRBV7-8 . CASSLLEYTDTQYF TGTGCCAGCAGCCTGCTGGAGTACACAGATACGCAGTATTTT
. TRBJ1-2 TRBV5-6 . CASSEVTVNYGYTF TGTGCCAGCAGCGAGGTTACAGTGAACTATGGCTACACCTTC
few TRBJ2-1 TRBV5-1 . CASSLWASDSSYNEQFF TGCGCCAGCAGCTTGTGGGCTAGCGACAGCTCCTACAATGAGCAGTTCTTC
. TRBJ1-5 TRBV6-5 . CASSGGYSNQPQHF TGTGCCAGCAGCGGAGGCTATAGCAATCAGCCCCAGCATTTT
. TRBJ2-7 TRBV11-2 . CASSLVGGQVYEQYF TGTGCCAGCAGCTTAGTGGGGGGCCAAGTCTACGAGCAGTACTTC
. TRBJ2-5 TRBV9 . CASSVGKGLQETQYF TGTGCCAGCAGCGTAGGGAAAGGACTCCAAGAGACCCAGTACTTC
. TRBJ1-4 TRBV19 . CASSRQGTTNEKLFF TGTGCCAGTAGTCGTCAGGGGACGACTAATGAAAAACTGTTTTTT
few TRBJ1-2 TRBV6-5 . CASSYLLEFDYGYTF TGTGCCAGCAGTTATTTGTTGGAGTTCGACTATGGCTACACCTTC
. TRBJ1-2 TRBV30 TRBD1 CAWSAKVGTGEGYTF TGTGCCTGGAGCGCGAAGGTGGGGACAGGGGAAGGCTACACCTTC